These 25 T cell receptor beta chains were all obtained from the same sample, sequenced in a study of tumor-infiltrating lymphocytes in primary liver carcinoma. Germline DNA was extracted too, while blood RNA derived from unsorted whole blood. Synthesis of TCR beta cDNA was carried out from approximately 470 ng total RNA with a constant-region primer. Three rounds of nested multiplex PCR with slightly modified ARM-PCR produced TCR beta libraries. For 10 cycles apiece, the opening two PCR rounds ran with TRBV1-TRBV30 forward primers and a C-beta reverse primer. Using its own MiXCR run on the multiplex PCR reads, TCRdb lists one record per CDR3 protein. The sample has about 320,000 distinct CDR3 sequences; 65% are singletons. The sequenced sample consisted of peripheral blood. These receptor sequences come from a man aged 35-49 years with primary liver carcinoma and hepatitis B virus infection.

This clonotype was observed at least ten times. At one end the junction does not follow the germline gene, possibly because of a read error. V gene TRBV11-3 combines with J gene TRBJ2-2, with a possible D match to TRBD2 (5 bases). Germline V gene data show CDR1 as SGHNT and CDR2 as YENEEA. The CDR3 loop spans 16 amino acids. The DNA of the CDR3 is TGTGCCAGCAGCCTCGGACTGCCCGCGAACACCCGGGAGCTGTTTTTT. The encoded protein is CASSLGLPANTRELFF.

Points on this clonotype: The junction differs from germline at one of its ends, possibly a read error. This chain joins TRBV29-1 and TRBJ2-2, with D possibly TRBD2 on 6 matching bases. Germline CDR1 reads SQVTM; CDR2 reads ANQGSEA. The CDR3 has 13 amino acids. The CDR3 here is CRVSSENTGELLF. The CDR3 DNA reads TGCAGGGTCTCTAGCGAGAACACCGGGGAGCTGCTTTTT.

As concerns this clonotype: This clone may be a read error of a much larger clone one base away. V gene TRBV29-1 combines with J gene TRBJ1-1, with D perhaps TRBD1 (6 bases). This CDR3 has 13 residues. Germline-derived CDR1 and CDR2 are SQVTM and ANQGSEA. The CDR3 sequence is CSATNRVGADAFF. The CDR3 bases are TGCAGCGCTACTAACAGGGTGGGGGCTGATGCTTTCTTT.

As for this clonotype: A clone one base away is much larger, so this may be a read error. This rearrangement joins TRBV4-1 to TRBJ2-3, with 8 bases identical to TRBD2. This CDR3 is 18 amino acids long. CDR1 and CDR2 (germline): MGHRA, YSYEKL. CDR3 residues: CVSSQEVVDSGGTDTQYF. CDR3 bases: TGCGTCAGCAGCCAAGAGGTGGTTGATAGCGGGGGCACAGATACGCAGTATTTT.

Details on this clonotype: Its ends do not fully match the called genes, so a read error is possible. The V and J genes are TRBV12-3 or TRBV12-4 and TRBJ1-1, with D uncertain. The CDR3 loop spans 16 amino acids. DNA for the CDR3: TGTGTCAGCAGCTGGACTGTACCTTCGATGAACACTGAAGCTTTCTTT. It yields the protein CVSSWTVPSMNTEAFF.

On this clonotype itself: A read error may be the cause here, since a much bigger clone is one base away. This chain uses TRBV6-6 with TRBJ1-5; 9 bases map to TRBD1. CDR3 length: 14 residues. Germline V gene sequence: CDR1 MNHNY, CDR2 SVGAGI (reference sequence). V was clipped by 5 bases and J by 9 bases; unmatched bases: 8. For the CDR3, the DNA is TGTGCCAGCAGTCTTGACAGGGGGGGACGGCCCCAGCATTTT. Its protein product is CASSLDRGGRPQHF.

V and J are TRBV5-4 and TRBJ2-1, with 10 bases matching TRBD2. The V gene end was trimmed by 3 bases and the J gene end by 7 bases; junction bases not matched to a gene: 7. The length of the CDR3 is 15 residues. The germline CDR1 and CDR2 sequences are SGHNT and YYREEE (reference sequence). The DNA of the CDR3 is TGTGCCAGCAGCTGGGATCGGGGACTAGCGAATGAGCAGTTCTTC. As protein: CASSWDRGLANEQFF.

To note about this clonotype: The CDR3 carries no conserved terminal phenylalanine or tryptophan, so it likely arises from a read error. The chain recombines TRBV30 with TRBJ2-7, with 7 bases matching TRBD2. After removal of 1 base from V and 8 bases from J, the junction contained 8 bases not matched to a gene. The germline V gene encodes CDR1 GTSNPN and CDR2 SVGIG (reference sequence). The CDR3 has 13 residues. CDR3 amino acids: CAWSGEGISKQYL. The CDR3, as DNA: TGTGCCTGGAGTGGGGAGGGGATCTCGAAGCAGTACTTG.

A remark on this clonotype: The final CDR3 position lacks the conserved phenylalanine or tryptophan, pointing to a likely read error. The DNA of the CDR3 is TGTGCCAGCAGCTTAGGGGCAGGGTCTTATCAGCCCCAGCATTAT. Protein sequence: CASSLGAGSYQPQHY. The chain is built from TRBV7-8 and TRBJ1-5; D is perhaps TRBD1 (5 bases). This CDR3 contains 15 residues. CDR1 is SGHVS and CDR2 is FQNEAQ in the germline V gene. The ends were cut back, 1 base at V and 5 bases at J, with 12 bases in the middle.

This clonotype was observed a handful of times. The chain joins TRBV5-5 to TRBJ2-1; 8 positions agree with TRBD2. Looked up from germline, CDR1 is SGHKS and CDR2 is YYEKEE (reference sequence). This CDR3 contains 15 residues. Trimming took 9 bases from V and 5 from J; bases not matched to a gene: 13. DNA for the CDR3: TGTGCCACCCGGCCCGAAATCGGGAGGGACAATGAGCAGTTCTTC. It codes for CATRPEIGRDNEQFF.

The chain uses TRBV6-5 and TRBJ2-1; D remains ambiguous. The length of the CDR3 is 13 residues. Germline V gene lookup returns CDR1 MNHEY and CDR2 SVGAGI. Trimming pared 6 bases from V and 8 bases from J, leaving 14 bases between. CDR3 protein: CASSLKQNDEQFF. The CDR3 nucleotides read TGTGCCAGCAGCCTCAAGCAAAATGATGAGCAGTTCTTC.

To note about this clonotype: A much larger clone differs by one base, so this may be a read error. The chain recombines TRBV5-4 with TRBJ1-1; TRBD1 agrees at 7 bases. Looked up from germline, CDR1 is SGHNT and CDR2 is YYREEE (reference sequence). The CDR3 consists of 14 residues. In DNA, the CDR3 is TGTGCCAACAGCCGGGAGGGGGCGGACACTGAAGCTTTCTTT. This codes for CANSREGADTEAFF.

The chain carries TRBV11-2 and TRBJ2-7; 10 bases are shared with TRBD1. The CDR3 has 15 amino acids. V gave up 0 bases and J gave up 5 bases; unmatched junction bases: 4. CDR1 and CDR2 from the germline V gene are SGHAT and FQNNGV. DNA for the CDR3: TGTGCCAGCAGCTTAGATTGGACAGGGGGTAACGAGCAGTACTTC. This gives the protein CASSLDWTGGNEQYF.

On this clonotype itself: This may arise from a read error, as a much more abundant clone is one base away. The gene calls are TRBV12-3 or TRBV12-4 and TRBJ1-6; D is ambiguous. The CDR3 has 14 residues. The CDR3 here is CASSFSRYNSLLHF. DNA of the CDR3: TGTGCCAGCAGTTTTAGTCGGTATAATTCACTCCTCCACTTT.

Remarks on this clonotype: At one boundary the junction diverges from the germline segment, which might be a read error. The chain has TRBV10-3 and TRBJ1-5; no clear D. The CDR3 totals 15 residues. Germline V gene data show CDR1 as ENHRY and CDR2 as SYGVKD. The CDR3 spells CAISGGRMGNQPQHF. CDR3 DNA: TGTGCCATCAGTGGCGGCAGGATGGGCAATCAGCCCCAACATTTT.

As for this clonotype: The junction departs from germline at one end; a sequencing error may be responsible. CDR3 residues: CASSPRSIPGVTQYF. Written as DNA, the CDR3 is TGTGCCAGCAGTCCCCGGTCAATCCCAGGGGTGACCCAGTATTTC. The chain couples TRBV11-2 to TRBJ2-5; maybe TRBD1 (6 bases). CDR3 length equals 15 residues. Germline V CDR1 and CDR2: SGHAT, FQNNGV.

To note about this clonotype: A much larger clone is a single base away; this may be a read error. The gene calls are TRBV6-1 and TRBJ2-3; 7 bases are a match to TRBD2. With V trimmed by 5 bases and J by 8 bases, 10 bases remained unmatched. The CDR3 has 14 amino acids. CDR1 MNHNS and CDR2 SASEGT come from the germline V gene. CDR3 in amino acids: CASSLWGGGGTQYF. The CDR3 DNA reads TGTGCCAGCAGTCTGTGGGGGGGTGGAGGTACGCAGTATTTT.

Worth noting for this clonotype: This may be a read error: a much more frequent sequence differs by one nucleotide. The gene calls are TRBV11-2 and TRBJ2-7, with TRBD2 as a possible D gene (5 bases). Germline V gene lookup returns CDR1 SGHAT and CDR2 FQNNGV. CDR3 size: 15 residues. The DNA for the CDR3 is TGTGTCAGCAGCTTAGCTAGGGTCGGGGTGGACGAGCAGTACTTC. It translates to CVSSLARVGVDEQYF.

About this clonotype: At one boundary the junction diverges from the germline segment, which might be a read error. This chain connects TRBV30 to TRBJ2-3, with D uncertain. This CDR3 has 12 residues. CDR1 and CDR2 (germline): GTSNPN, SVGIG (reference sequence). This chain's CDR3 is CVWSPSTDTQYF. In nucleotides, the CDR3 is TGTGTCTGGAGTCCAAGCACAGATACGCAGTATTTT.

V and J are TRBV29-1 and TRBJ2-3; 7 bases are a match to TRBD1. This CDR3 contains 14 residues. The ends lost 3 bases at V and 7 bases at J; junction bases unmatched: 10. CDR1 and CDR2 (germline): SQVTM, ANQGSEA. Written as DNA, the CDR3 is TGCAGCGTTGAGTGGGAAAGGGGGCGGAATACGCAGTATTTT. This translates into CSVEWERGRNTQYF.

This clonotype has at least ten counts. The V gene is TRBV29-1, the J gene TRBJ2-6; 9 bases line up with TRBD1. J lost 0 bases, V lost 2 bases, and 8 bases had no gene match. This CDR3 has 18 amino acids. Germline-derived CDR1 and CDR2 are SQVTM and ANQGSEA. The CDR3 sequence is CSVEPYGTGNSGANVLTF. CDR3 sequence (DNA): TGCAGCGTTGAACCGTATGGGACAGGGAACTCTGGGGCCAACGTCCTGACTTTC.

This clonotype appeared a single time. A much larger clonotype is one base distant, so this may be a read error. The gene calls are TRBV4-1 and TRBJ2-1; TRBD2 is a possible D gene (6 bases). The ends were cut back, 0 bases at V and 4 bases at J, with 13 bases in the middle. This CDR3 is built from 16 residues. The V gene's germline CDR1 is MGHRA and CDR2 YSYEKL. This CDR3 reads CASSQDGRLEYNEQFF. The CDR3 coding sequence is TGCGCCAGCAGCCAAGATGGGAGGCTAGAGTACAATGAGCAGTTCTTC.

As concerns this clonotype: It may be a read error: a sequence one base away is much more abundant. J is TRBJ2-1 and V is TRBV5-4; no clear D gene. Germline loops: CDR1 SGHNT, CDR2 YYREEE (reference sequence). CDR3 length equals 14 residues. The CDR3 is CASTLSLDLNEQFF. CDR3 DNA sequence: TGTGCCAGCACCTTGAGTTTAGACCTCAATGAGCAGTTCTTC.

The chain carries TRBV6-1 and TRBJ2-5; TRBD2 might be the D (5 bases). Trimming removed 5 bases at V and 7 bases at J, with 20 bases between. Germline-derived CDR1 and CDR2 are MNHNS and SASEGT. This CDR3 is 15 amino acids long. CDR3 residues: CASSKGQLEGGTQYF. CDR3 sequence (DNA): TGTGCCAGCAGTAAAGGGCAATTGGAAGGAGGGACCCAGTACTTC.

The chain is built from TRBV6-2 or TRBV6-3 and TRBJ2-2; no clear D. Trimming left V 6 bases short and J 2 bases short, with 31 bases between. Germline CDR1 and CDR2: MNHEY and SVGEGT. This CDR3 has 21 amino acids. This CDR3 is CASSPTCVRLWNPTNTGELFF. For the CDR3, the DNA is TGTGCCAGCAGCCCTACCTGCGTTCGCCTCTGGAACCCGACAAACACCGGGGAGCTGTTTTTT.